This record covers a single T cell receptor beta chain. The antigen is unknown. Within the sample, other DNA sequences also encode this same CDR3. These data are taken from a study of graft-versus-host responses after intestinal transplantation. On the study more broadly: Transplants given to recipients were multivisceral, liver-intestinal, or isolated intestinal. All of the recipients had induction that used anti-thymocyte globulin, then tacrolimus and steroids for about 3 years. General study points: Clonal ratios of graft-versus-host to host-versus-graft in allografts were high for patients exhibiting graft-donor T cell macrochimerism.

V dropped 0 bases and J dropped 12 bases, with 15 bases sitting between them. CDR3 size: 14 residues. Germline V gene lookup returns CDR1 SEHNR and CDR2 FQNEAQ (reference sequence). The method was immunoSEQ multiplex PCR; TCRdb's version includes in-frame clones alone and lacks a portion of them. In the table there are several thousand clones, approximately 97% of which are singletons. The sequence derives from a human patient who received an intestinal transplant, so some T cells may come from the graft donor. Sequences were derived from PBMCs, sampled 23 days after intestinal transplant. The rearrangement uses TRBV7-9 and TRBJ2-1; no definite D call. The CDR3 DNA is TGTGCCAGCAGCTTAGCAGGTCCGGTTTCCGGGCAGTTCTTC. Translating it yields CASSLAGPVSGQFF.